One sample yielded the 10 T cell receptor beta chains listed below, sequenced in a study of Ad26.COV2.S vaccination and SARS-CoV-2 variants. The treatment was: about 20 received Ad26.COV2.S at low or high dose, single or two shots; about 5 received placebo; per-sample allocation not given. Following the first vaccine or placebo injection, samples were taken on day 63. Sequencing used immunoSEQ multiplex PCR; TCRdb keeps in-frame clones, though not all of them. Among some 250,000 clones listed, more than 75% were seen once. The specimen was peripheral blood, collected in a trial of Ad26.COV2.S vaccine versus placebo. The receptors were sampled from a person aged 18-60 years who received the Ad26.COV2.S COVID-19 vaccine or a placebo.

The chain recombines TRBV5-5 with TRBJ2-5, with D uncertain. The CDR3 contains 14 residues. Germline loops: CDR1 SGHKS, CDR2 YYEKEE (reference sequence). The V end lost 0 bases, the J end lost 3 bases, and 9 bases lay between the germline ends. Here the CDR3 DNA reads TGTGCCAGCAGCTTGGAGGGCAGTAAAGAGACCCAGTACTTC. Encoded protein: CASSLEGSKETQYF.

The J gene is TRBJ2-6, the V gene TRBV4-1; the D is unclear. Per germline, CDR1 MGHRA and CDR2 YSYEKL. V lost 1 base, J lost 2 bases, and 12 bases lay in between. CDR3 length: 17 amino acids. The CDR3 loop reads CASSQGSGLPGANVLTF. As DNA, the CDR3 is TGCGCCAGCAGCCAAGGTTCGGGTCTCCCTGGGGCCAACGTCCTGACTTTC.

This clone was seen just once. V and J are TRBV5-1 and TRBJ2-3, with 7 bases aligning to TRBD1. Unmatched junction bases numbered 11, after V lost 7 bases and J lost 0 bases. Per germline, CDR1 SGHRS and CDR2 YFSETQ. This CDR3 has 16 residues. CDR3 bases: TGCGCCAGCTGGCGAGGGACAGAGAAGAGCACAGATACGCAGTATTTT. Residues: CASWRGTEKSTDTQYF.

This rearrangement joins TRBV10-3 to TRBJ2-5, with 8 nucleotides matching TRBD1. The CDR3 totals 15 residues. Trimming cost V 1 base and J 1 base; bases outside gene matches: 2. Per germline, CDR1 ENHRY and CDR2 SYGVKD. This CDR3 is CAISEFTGGQETQYF. The DNA for the CDR3 is TGTGCCATCAGTGAGTTTACAGGGGGCCAAGAGACCCAGTACTTC.

The rearrangement joins TRBV10-3 to TRBJ1-1, with 7 bases aligning to TRBD1. Trimming at V came to 0 bases and at J to 4 bases, leaving 5 bases not matched to a gene. The CDR3 contains 15 residues. CDR1 and CDR2 (germline): ENHRY, SYGVKD. CDR3 in amino acids: CAISESSDRTTEAFF. DNA of the CDR3: TGTGCCATCAGTGAGTCGTCGGACAGGACCACTGAAGCTTTCTTT.

The chain carries TRBV28 and TRBJ2-3, with a weak D call TRBD2 (5 bases). V was cut by 6 bases and J by 5 bases, with 9 bases left in between. Germline V lookup: CDR1 MDHEN, CDR2 SYDVKM. The CDR3 consists of 12 residues. CDR3 region: CASRNRGDTQYF. The CDR3 region has the DNA TGTGCCAGCAGGAACCGGGGAGATACGCAGTATTTT.

The chain couples TRBV6-5 to TRBJ1-1; the D is unclear. Trimming shortened V by 5 bases and J by 6 bases, and 13 bases separated the two germline ends. This CDR3 has 13 amino acids. Germline loops: CDR1 MNHEY, CDR2 SVGAGI. As DNA, the CDR3 is TGTGCCAGCAGTCCAAGCCGGGCAGCTGAAGCTTTCTTT. As protein: CASSPSRAAEAFF.

The chain joins TRBV7-2 to TRBJ1-2; D gene uncertain. CDR3 length equals 13 residues. Germline V gives CDR1 SGHTA, CDR2 FQGNSA. Trimming left V 4 bases short and J 2 bases short, with 8 bases between. The CDR3 DNA reads as TGTGCCAGCAGCTGGACGGAAAACTATGGCTACACCTTC. The encoded protein is CASSWTENYGYTF.

This rearrangement joins TRBV9 to TRBJ2-7, with 9 bases fitting TRBD1. After removal of 3 bases from V and 5 bases from J, the junction contained 21 bases not matched to a gene. The CDR3 loop spans 19 amino acids. Per germline, CDR1 SGDLS and CDR2 YYNGEE. The CDR3 reads CASSARGTGSHGQLHEQYF. For the CDR3, the DNA is TGTGCCAGCAGCGCGAGAGGGACAGGGAGCCACGGGCAGCTTCACGAGCAGTACTTC. Complete variable domain (other parts from reference TRBV9 and TRBJ2-7): DSGVTQTPKHLITATGQRVTLRCSPRSGDLSVYWYQQSLDQGLQFLIQYYNGEERAKGNILERFSAQQFPDLHSELNLSSLELGDSALYFCASSARGTGSHGQLHEQYFGPGTRLTVT.

This sequence joins TRBV6-1 and TRBJ2-5; the D gene is possibly TRBD1 (6 bases). Trimming shortened V by 2 bases and J by 3 bases, and 13 bases separated the two germline ends. From germline, CDR1 is MNHNS and CDR2 SASEGT. The CDR3 consists of 15 residues. CDR3 amino acids: CASSEQQGTKETQYF. The CDR3 coding sequence is TGTGCCAGCAGTGAACAGCAGGGGACGAAAGAGACCCAGTACTTC.